This section outlines one T cell receptor (beta chain) sequence together with its context. The sample is drawn from a study of blood T cell repertoires in COVID-19. Turning to the study itself: Sites in the United States, Italy and Spain provided acute and convalescent COVID-19 samples. PBMCs, B-cell-depleted T cells, or T cells were the source of the cDNA or gDNA that made up the material.

In the source study's methods: It was from reference gene primer amplification that nucleated cell counts were estimated. Using immunoSEQ multiplex PCR, the repertoire was profiled, and TCRdb retains in-frame clones only, with some absent. That table gives V, J and clone size, and the DNA gave D and trimming. The repertoire includes approximately 200,000 clones, less than 85% of them detected once, and about 7.8% sits in the top ten. Trimming stripped 7 bases from V and 0 bases from J, with 8 bases between. This CDR3 is built from 13 residues. Germline lookup yields CDR1 LNHDA and CDR2 SQIVND (reference sequence). Enrolled during active infection, Seattle patients were then followed longitudinally.

The sequence was collected from a woman older than 75 with COVID-19, enrolled during active disease. Sequences were obtained from peripheral blood. This rearrangement joins TRBV19 to TRBJ2-3, with D possibly matching TRBD2 (6 bases). The CDR3 DNA sequence: TGTGCCAGTATAAGCGGGAGCACAGATACGCAGTATTTT. Translated: CASISGSTDTQYF.